This T cell receptor beta chain was profiled in a study of untreated major depressive disorder (dated by TCRdb to the late 2010s). Background for the entire study: A cross-sectional case-control design was used to compare T cell phenotype and TCR repertoire between antidepressant-free major depressive disorder patients and individually matched non-depressed controls. Differences in Vbeta 5.1, Vbeta 11 and Vbeta 22 usage observed by flow cytometry in the whole cohort were followed up by sequencing.

Relative to germline, V is 0 bases shorter and J is 8 bases shorter, with 16 bases between their ends. From the germline V gene (reference sequence), CDR1 is LNHNV and CDR2 is YYDKDF. The CDR3, cysteine through phenylalanine, is 15 amino acids long. Only the CDR3 region is kept as DNA, spanning 45 bases read in frame from base 1. As for this clone: The antigen this receptor binds is unknown. Base qualities are missing; no much larger clone stands one base away.

The Qiagen DNeasy Blood and Tissue Kit was used to extract total genomic DNA from purified CD4+ T cells. Using immunoSEQ immunosequencing protocols, the TCRbeta CDR3 region, as defined by IMGT, was amplified and sequenced. On the authors' methods: Raw sequence data were preprocessed by the immunoSEQ service for PCR and sequencing error correction. Data were loaded into the immunoSEQ Analyzer and further analyzed with VDJtools v1.0.7. Patient-control differences were tested with the paired Wilcoxon signed-rank test. Drawn from immuneACCESS, this table holds only the in-frame rearrangements with V and J called that TCRdb kept. Clones are partly lost; checked studies trace under half to an unresolved V gene and leave the rest unexplained. Clonal size and the V and J genes are those of that table, whereas D and trimming came from the DNA. The sample has approximately 15,000 clones on record, about nine tenths of them singletons. The ten largest clones represent 0.75% to 0.85% of the sample.

Results and caveats for the whole study, not just this receptor: Higher TRBV05-01 (Vbeta 5.1) usage among CD4+ T cells of depressed patients compared with controls was confirmed by sequencing, with p = 0.040 in a one-tailed test. In the sequencing data, TRBV25-01 and TRBV02-01 usage matched the flow-cytometry pattern without reaching statistical significance. Because of the strict matching and exclusion criteria, the study sample was comparatively small, which limits how generalizable the findings are. The top five TRBV05-01 clones in every sequenced subject were all private clones. For the sequencing comparisons, one-tailed planned tests were applied to only three preselected Vbeta families.

Each depressed patient was matched pairwise with a non-depressed control on sex, age, current smoking status and body mass index. Every participant in the study was of European descent. Patients had a DSM-IV diagnosis of major depressive disorder with a Hamilton Rating Scale for Depression score of at least 18. Before enrollment, patients had taken no psychiatric medication, antidepressants included, for at least 8 weeks. Among patients, depression severity was moderate to severe. All participants were excluded for major medical conditions, Axis I/II comorbidities, regular medication or illicit drug use, or drinking over 100 g alcohol weekly. Around 31 ml of peripheral blood was drawn into EDTA tubes from each participant. Magnetic negative selection with the BD IMag Human CD4 T Lymphocyte Enrichment Set was used to purify CD4+ T cells from thawed PBMCs. Flow cytometry confirmed that the CD4+ enrichment method typically gave approximately 96% purity. A subgroup of a few case-control pairs, chosen blind to chemokine receptor expression and flow-cytometric repertoire skewing results, underwent TCRbeta sequencing. All blood samples were drawn in the morning at 8:00 a.m., and PBMCs were separated by Ficoll-Hypaque gradient centrifugation. PBMCs were cryopreserved by gradual cooling to -80 degrees C and were kept in liquid nitrogen until assay.

This sequence uses TRBV15 and TRBJ1-1, and the D gene may be TRBD1, 5 bases matching. This TCR was sampled from a man aged 30 to 45 with major depressive disorder. Source material: CD4+ T cells from PBMCs. The nucleotides read TGTGCCACCAGCAGAGATCTCGCCCGTCGGGGGGAAGCTTTCTTT. Its coded protein is CATSRDLARRGEAFF.